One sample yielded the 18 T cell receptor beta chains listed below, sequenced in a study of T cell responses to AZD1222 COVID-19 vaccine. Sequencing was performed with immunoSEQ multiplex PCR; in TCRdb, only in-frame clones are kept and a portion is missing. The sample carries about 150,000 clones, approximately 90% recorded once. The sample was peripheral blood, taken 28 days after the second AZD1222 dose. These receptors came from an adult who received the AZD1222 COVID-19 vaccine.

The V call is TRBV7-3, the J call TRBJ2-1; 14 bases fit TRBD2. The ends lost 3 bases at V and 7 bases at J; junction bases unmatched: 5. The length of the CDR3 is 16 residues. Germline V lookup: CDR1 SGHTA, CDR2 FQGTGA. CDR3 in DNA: TGTGCCAGCAGCTTGACTAGCGGGGGGGCCTGGAATGAGCAGTTCTTC. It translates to CASSLTSGGAWNEQFF. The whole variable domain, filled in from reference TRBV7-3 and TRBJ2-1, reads GAGVSQTPSNKVTEKGKYVELRCDPISGHTALYWYRQSLGQGPEFLIYFQGTGAADDSGLPNDRFFAVRPEGSVSTLKIQRTERGDSAVYLCASSLTSGGAWNEQFFGPGTRLTVL.

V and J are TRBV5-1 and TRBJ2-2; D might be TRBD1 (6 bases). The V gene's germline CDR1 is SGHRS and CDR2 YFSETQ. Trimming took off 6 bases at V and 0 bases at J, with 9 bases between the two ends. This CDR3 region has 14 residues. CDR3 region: CASTGTTNTGELFF. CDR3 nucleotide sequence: TGCGCCAGCACCGGGACAACGAACACCGGGGAGCTGTTTTTT.

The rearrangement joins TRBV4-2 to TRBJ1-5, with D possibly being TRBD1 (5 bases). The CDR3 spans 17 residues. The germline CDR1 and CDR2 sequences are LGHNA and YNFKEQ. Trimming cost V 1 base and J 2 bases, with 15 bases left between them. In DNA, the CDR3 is TGTGCCAGCAGCCAAGGTGGGGCCTTGAGGGGCAATCAGCCCCAGCATTTT. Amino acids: CASSQGGALRGNQPQHF.

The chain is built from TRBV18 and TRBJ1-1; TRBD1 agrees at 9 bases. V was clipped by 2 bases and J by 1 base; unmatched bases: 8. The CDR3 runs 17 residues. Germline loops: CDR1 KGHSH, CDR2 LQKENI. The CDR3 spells CASSPRITGGGNTEAFF. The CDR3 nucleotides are TGTGCCAGCTCACCAAGAATAACAGGGGGCGGGAACACTGAAGCTTTCTTT.

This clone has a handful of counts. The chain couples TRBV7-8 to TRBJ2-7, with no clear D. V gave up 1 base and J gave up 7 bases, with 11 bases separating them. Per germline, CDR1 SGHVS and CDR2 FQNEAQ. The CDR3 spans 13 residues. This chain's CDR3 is CASSLVESREQYF. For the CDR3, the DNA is TGTGCCAGCAGCTTAGTGGAGTCGAGAGAGCAGTACTTC.

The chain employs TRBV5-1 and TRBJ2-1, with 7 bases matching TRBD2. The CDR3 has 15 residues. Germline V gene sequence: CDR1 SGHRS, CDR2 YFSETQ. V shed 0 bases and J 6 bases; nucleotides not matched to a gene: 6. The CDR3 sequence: CASSLVASGSNEQFF. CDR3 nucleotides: TGCGCCAGCAGCTTGGTGGCTAGCGGTTCCAATGAGCAGTTCTTC. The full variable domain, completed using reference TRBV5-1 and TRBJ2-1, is KAGVTQTPRYLIKTRGQQVTLSCSPISGHRSVSWYQQTPGQGLQFLFEYFSETQRNKGNFPGRFSGRQFSNSRSEMNVSTLELGDSALYLCASSLVASGSNEQFFGPGTRLTVL.

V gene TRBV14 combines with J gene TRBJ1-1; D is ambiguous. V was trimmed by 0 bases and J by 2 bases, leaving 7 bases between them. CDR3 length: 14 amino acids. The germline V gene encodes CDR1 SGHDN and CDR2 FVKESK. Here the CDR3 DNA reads TGTGCCAGCAGCCAAGATTGGCGTAACACTGAAGCTTTCTTT. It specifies CASSQDWRNTEAFF.

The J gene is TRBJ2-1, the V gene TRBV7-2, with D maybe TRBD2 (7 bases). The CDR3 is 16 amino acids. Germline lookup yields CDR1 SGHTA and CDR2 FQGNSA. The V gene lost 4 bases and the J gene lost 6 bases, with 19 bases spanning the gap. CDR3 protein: CASSSHLAARGNEQFF. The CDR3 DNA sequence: TGTGCCAGCAGCTCACATCTAGCGGCCAGGGGCAATGAGCAGTTCTTC.

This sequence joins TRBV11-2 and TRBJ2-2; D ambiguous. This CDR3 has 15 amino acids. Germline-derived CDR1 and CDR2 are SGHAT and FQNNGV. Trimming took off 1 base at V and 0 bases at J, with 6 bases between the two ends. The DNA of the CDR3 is TGTGCCAGCAGCTTAGTCGTTGCGAACACCGGGGAGCTGTTTTTT. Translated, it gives CASSLVVANTGELFF.

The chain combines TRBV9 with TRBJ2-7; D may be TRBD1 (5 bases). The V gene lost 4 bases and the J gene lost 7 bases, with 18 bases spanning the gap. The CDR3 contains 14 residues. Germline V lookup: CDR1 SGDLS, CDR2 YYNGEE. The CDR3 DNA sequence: TGTGCCAGCAGCCTAACGGGCCGGACATCAGAGCAGTACTTC. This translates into CASSLTGRTSEQYF.

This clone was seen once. The CDR3 region is CASSRQGSSNEKLFF. CDR3 DNA: TGTGCCAGCAGTCGACAGGGGTCGTCTAATGAAAAACTGTTTTTT. The chain links TRBV2 to TRBJ1-4, with 8 bases that match TRBD1. Germline V gives CDR1 SNHLY, CDR2 FYNNEI. The CDR3 is 15 amino acids. J lost 3 bases, V lost 5 bases, and 5 bases had no gene match.

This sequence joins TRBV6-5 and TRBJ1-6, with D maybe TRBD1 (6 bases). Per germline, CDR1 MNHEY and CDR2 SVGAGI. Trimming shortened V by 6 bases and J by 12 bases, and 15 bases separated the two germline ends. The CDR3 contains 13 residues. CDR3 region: CASSNRVLGPLHF. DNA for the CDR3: TGTGCCAGCAGCAACAGGGTCCTAGGACCCCTCCACTTT.

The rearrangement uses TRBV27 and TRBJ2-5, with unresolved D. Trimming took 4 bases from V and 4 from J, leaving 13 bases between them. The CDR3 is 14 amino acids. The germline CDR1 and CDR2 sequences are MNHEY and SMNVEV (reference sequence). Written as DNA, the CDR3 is TGTGCCAGCAGTTCCGAAGGTCTCGTAGAGACCCAGTACTTC. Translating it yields CASSSEGLVETQYF.

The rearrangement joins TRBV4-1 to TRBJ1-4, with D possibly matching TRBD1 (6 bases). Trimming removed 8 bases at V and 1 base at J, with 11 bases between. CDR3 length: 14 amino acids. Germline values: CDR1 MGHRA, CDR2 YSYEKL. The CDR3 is CASLRGGTNEKLFF. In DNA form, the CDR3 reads TGCGCCAGCCTAAGAGGGGGAACTAATGAAAAACTGTTTTTT.

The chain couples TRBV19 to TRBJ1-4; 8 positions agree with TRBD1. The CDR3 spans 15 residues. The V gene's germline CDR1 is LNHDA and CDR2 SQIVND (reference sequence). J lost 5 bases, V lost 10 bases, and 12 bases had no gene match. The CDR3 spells CAIKPDRAGNEKLFF. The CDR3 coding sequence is TGTGCCATCAAACCGGACAGGGCGGGAAATGAAAAACTGTTTTTT.

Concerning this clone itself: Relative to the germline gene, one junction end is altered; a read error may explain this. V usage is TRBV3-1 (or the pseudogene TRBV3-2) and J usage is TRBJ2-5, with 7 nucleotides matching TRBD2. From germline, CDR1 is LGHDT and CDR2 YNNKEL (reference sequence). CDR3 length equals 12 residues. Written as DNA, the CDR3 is TGTGCCAGCAGCCAAGGGGTTGCCCGGGGGGACTTC. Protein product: CASSQGVARGDF.

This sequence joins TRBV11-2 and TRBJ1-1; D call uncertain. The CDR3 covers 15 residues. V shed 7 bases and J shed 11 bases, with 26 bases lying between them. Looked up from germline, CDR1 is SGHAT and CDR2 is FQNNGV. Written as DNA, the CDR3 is TGTGCCAGCACCCTCGGAAGGTCTACGGCCGGTCGGGCTTTCTTT. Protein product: CASTLGRSTAGRAFF.

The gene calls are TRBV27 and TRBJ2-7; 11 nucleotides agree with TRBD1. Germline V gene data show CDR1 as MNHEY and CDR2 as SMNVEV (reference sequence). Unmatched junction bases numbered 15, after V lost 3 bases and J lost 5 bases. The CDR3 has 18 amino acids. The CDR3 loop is CASSFTPRGDRGTDEQYF. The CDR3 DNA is TGTGCCAGCAGTTTTACCCCCAGGGGGGACAGGGGGACGGACGAGCAGTACTTC.